This T cell receptor (beta chain) came from a study of OX40 agonist ivuxolimab in advanced cancers. Study findings and constraints: At doses 0.1 to 3.0 mg/kg, CD4+ and CD8+ clones expanded. Expansion of clones was among the lowest in partial responders at 0.1-3.0 mg/kg.

The table came from immunoSEQ multiplex PCR; TCRdb's copy has only in-frame clones and leaves some out. The profile shows about 51,000 clones, 80% to 85% of them singletons. Concerning this clone: No antigen is known for it.

Per the germline V gene, CDR1 is PRHDT and CDR2 is FYEKMQ (reference sequence). With 4 bases clipped from V and 6 bases from J, the junction kept 14 bases outside the gene matches. CDR3 length: 16 residues. The clonotype comes from an adult with an advanced solid tumor such as melanoma, head and neck, liver or kidney cancer. Here the sequenced sample was CD4+ or CD8+ T cells sorted from blood, taken in a trial of the OX40 agonist ivuxolimab. The J gene is TRBJ1-1, the V gene TRBV13, with 7 bases matching TRBD1. The CDR3 DNA is TGTGCCAGCAGCTCCTCATCAGGGGGGGACTTCTCTGAAGCTTTCTTT. This codes for CASSSSSGGDFSEAFF.